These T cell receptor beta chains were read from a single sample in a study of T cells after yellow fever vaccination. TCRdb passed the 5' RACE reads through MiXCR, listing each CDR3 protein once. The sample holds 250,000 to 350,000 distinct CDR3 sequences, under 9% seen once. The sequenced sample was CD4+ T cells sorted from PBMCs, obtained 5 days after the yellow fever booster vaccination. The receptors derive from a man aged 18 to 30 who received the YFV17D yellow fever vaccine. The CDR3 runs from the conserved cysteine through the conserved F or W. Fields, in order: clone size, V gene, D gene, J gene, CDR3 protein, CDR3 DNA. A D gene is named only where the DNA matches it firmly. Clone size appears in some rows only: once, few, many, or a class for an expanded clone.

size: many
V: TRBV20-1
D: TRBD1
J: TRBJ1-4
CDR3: CSAREGTGNEKLFF
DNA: TGCAGTGCTAGAGAGGGGACAGGGAATGAAAAACTGTTTTTT

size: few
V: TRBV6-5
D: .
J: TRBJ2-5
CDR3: CASSKTQTQYF
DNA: TGTGCCAGCAGTAAGACACAGACCCAGTACTTC

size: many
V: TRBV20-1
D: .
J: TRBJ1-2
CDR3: CSAFLQGHGYTF
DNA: TGCAGTGCTTTTTTACAGGGACATGGCTACACCTTC

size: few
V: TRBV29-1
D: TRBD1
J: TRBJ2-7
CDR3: CSVRDRSEQYF
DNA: TGCAGCGTTAGGGACAGGTCCGAGCAGTACTTC

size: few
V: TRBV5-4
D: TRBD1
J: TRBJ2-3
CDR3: CASDRDRNTDTQYF
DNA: TGTGCCAGCGACCGGGACAGAAACACAGATACGCAGTATTTT

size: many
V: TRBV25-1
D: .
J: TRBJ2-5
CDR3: CASTESNEETQYF
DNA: TGTGCCAGCACAGAGTCAAATGAAGAGACCCAGTACTTC

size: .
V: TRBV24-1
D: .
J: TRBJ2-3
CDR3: CATSGRGDTQYF
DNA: TGTGCCACCAGCGGTCGTGGGGATACGCAGTATTTT

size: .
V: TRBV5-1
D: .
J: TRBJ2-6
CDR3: CASSLEAPYSGANVLTF
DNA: TGCGCCAGCAGCTTGGAGGCCCCGTACTCTGGGGCCAACGTCCTGACTTTC

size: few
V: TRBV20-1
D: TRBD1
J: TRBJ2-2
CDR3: CSALTGLNTGELFF
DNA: TGCAGTGCCCTGACAGGGTTGAACACCGGGGAGCTGTTTTTT

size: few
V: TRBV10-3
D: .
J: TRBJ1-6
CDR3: CAITPGYNSPLHF
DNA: TGTGCCATCACCCCGGGATATAATTCACCCCTCCACTTT

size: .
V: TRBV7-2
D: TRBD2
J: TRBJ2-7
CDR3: CASSQFPAGGLYEQYF
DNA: TGTGCCAGCAGCCAATTCCCAGCGGGGGGCCTCTACGAGCAGTACTTC

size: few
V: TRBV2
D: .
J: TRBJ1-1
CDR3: CASTSDQGLPEAFF
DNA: TGTGCCAGCACTTCCGATCAGGGGCTTCCTGAAGCTTTCTTT

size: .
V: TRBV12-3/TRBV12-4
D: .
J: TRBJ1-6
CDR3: CASSPGEGNNSPLHF
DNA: TGTGCCAGCAGCCCGGGGGAAGGAAATAATTCACCCCTCCACTTT

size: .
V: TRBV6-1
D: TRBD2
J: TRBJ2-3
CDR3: CASHNTLAGFTDTQYF
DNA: TGTGCCAGCCACAACACCCTAGCGGGGTTCACAGATACGCAGTATTTT

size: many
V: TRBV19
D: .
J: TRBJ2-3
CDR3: CASSGRDKGRTDTQYF
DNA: TGTGCCAGTAGTGGACGGGACAAGGGGAGGACAGATACGCAGTATTTT

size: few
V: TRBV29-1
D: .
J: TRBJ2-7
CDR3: CSVARGGYEQYF
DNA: TGCAGCGTTGCCCGGGGCGGGTACGAGCAGTACTTC

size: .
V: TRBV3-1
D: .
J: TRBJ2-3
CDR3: CASSQVGPGVLGADTQYF
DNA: TGTGCCAGCAGCCAAGTCGGGCCCGGGGTCTTGGGAGCGGATACGCAGTATTTT

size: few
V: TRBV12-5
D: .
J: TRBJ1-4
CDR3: CASGSSGGEKLFF
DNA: TGTGCTAGTGGCTCGAGCGGGGGGGAAAAACTGTTTTTT

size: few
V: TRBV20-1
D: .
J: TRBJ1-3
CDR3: CSAFARNTIYF
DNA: TGCAGTGCTTTCGCCCGAAACACCATATATTTT

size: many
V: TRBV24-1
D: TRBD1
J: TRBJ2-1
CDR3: CATSVAGTAYNEQFF
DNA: TGTGCCACCAGTGTCGCCGGGACAGCCTACAATGAGCAGTTCTTC

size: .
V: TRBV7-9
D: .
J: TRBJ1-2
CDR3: CASSLGIDRGYTF
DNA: TGTGCCAGCAGCTTAGGGATCGACCGGGGCTACACCTTC

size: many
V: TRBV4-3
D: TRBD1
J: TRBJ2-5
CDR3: CASSQTGSSGETQYF
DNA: TGCGCCAGCAGCCAGACAGGGTCCTCCGGGGAGACCCAGTACTTC

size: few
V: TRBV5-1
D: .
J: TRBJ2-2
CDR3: CASSYQSSGELFF
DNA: TGCGCCAGCAGCTACCAGAGTTCCGGGGAGCTGTTTTTT

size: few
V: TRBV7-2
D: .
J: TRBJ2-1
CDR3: CASSLLTRGLGDEQFF
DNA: TGTGCCAGCAGCTTATTGACGCGGGGATTAGGGGATGAGCAGTTCTTC

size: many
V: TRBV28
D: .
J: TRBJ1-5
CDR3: CASKAGWNQPQHF
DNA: TGTGCCAGCAAGGCGGGTTGGAATCAGCCCCAGCATTTT

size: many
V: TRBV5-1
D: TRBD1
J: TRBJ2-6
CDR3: CATAQGAGANVLTF
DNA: TGCGCCACCGCCCAGGGGGCTGGGGCCAACGTCCTGACTTTC

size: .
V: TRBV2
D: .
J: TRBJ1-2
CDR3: CALGTRVSYTF
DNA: TGTGCCCTAGGGACACGTGTCTCCTACACCTTC

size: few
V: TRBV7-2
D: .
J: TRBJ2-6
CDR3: CASSLGRHSGANVLTF
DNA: TGTGCCAGCAGTCTCGGACGGCACTCTGGGGCCAACGTCCTGACTTTC

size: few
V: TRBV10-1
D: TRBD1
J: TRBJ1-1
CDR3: CASSESTGRPEAFF
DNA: TGCGCCAGCAGTGAGTCGACAGGGAGGCCTGAAGCTTTCTTT

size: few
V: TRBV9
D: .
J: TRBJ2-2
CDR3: CASSVAASTGELFF
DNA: TGTGCCAGCAGCGTAGCGGCTAGCACCGGGGAGCTGTTTTTT

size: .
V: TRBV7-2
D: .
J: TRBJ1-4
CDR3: CASSLGVRVSSEKLFF
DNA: TGTGCCAGCAGCTTAGGGGTTAGGGTATCGAGTGAAAAACTGTTTTTT

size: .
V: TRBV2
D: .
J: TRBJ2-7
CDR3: CASRFSGTERAYEQYF
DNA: TGTGCCAGTCGATTCTCGGGGACGGAGAGGGCCTACGAGCAGTACTTC

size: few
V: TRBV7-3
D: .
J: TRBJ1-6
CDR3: CASSFNGNSPLHF
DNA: TGTGCCAGCAGCTTTAATGGGAATTCACCCCTCCACTTT

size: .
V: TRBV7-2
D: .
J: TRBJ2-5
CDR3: CASSPRAKETQYF
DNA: TGTGCCAGCAGCCCCCGTGCTAAAGAGACCCAGTACTTC

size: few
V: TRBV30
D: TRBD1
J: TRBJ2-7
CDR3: CAWDRVAYEQYF
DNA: TGTGCCTGGGACAGGGTAGCCTACGAGCAGTACTTC

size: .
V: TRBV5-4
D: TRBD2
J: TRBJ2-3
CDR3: CASSDLGLAGTDTQYF
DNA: TGTGCCAGCAGCGATCTGGGTCTAGCGGGCACAGATACGCAGTATTTT

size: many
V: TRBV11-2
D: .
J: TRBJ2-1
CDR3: CASSSGPPSSYNEQFF
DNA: TGTGCCAGCAGCTCCGGCCCCCCTAGCTCCTACAATGAGCAGTTCTTC

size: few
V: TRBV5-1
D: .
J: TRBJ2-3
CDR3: CASSLADLASPTDTQYF
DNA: TGCGCCAGCAGCTTGGCCGATTTAGCGTCCCCCACAGATACGCAGTATTTT

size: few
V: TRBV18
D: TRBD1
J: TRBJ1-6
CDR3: CASSSDRSPLHF
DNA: TGTGCCAGCTCATCGGACAGGTCACCCCTCCACTTT

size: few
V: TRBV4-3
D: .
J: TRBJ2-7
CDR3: CASSQDTQTYEQYF
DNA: TGCGCCAGCAGCCAAGATACTCAGACCTACGAGCAGTACTTC

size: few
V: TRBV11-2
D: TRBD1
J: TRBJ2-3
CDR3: CASSSPGQTDTQYF
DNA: TGTGCCAGCAGCTCCCCGGGACAGACAGATACGCAGTATTTT

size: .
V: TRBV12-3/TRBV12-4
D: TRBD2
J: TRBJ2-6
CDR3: CASSPGGVSGANVLTF
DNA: TGTGCCAGCAGCCCGGGGGGTGTCTCTGGGGCCAACGTCCTGACTTTC